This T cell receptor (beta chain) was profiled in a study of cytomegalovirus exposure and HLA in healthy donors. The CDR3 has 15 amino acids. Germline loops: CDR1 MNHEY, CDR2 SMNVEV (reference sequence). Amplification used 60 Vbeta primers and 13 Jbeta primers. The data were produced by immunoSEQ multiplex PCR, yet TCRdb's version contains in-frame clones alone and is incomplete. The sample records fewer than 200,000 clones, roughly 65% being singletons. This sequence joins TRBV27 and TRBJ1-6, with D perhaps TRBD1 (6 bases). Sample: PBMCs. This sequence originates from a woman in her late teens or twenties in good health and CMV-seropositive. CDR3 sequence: CAVGRGSSYNSPLHF. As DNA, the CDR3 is TGTGCAGTGGGTAGGGGGAGCTCCTATAATTCACCCCTCCACTTT.